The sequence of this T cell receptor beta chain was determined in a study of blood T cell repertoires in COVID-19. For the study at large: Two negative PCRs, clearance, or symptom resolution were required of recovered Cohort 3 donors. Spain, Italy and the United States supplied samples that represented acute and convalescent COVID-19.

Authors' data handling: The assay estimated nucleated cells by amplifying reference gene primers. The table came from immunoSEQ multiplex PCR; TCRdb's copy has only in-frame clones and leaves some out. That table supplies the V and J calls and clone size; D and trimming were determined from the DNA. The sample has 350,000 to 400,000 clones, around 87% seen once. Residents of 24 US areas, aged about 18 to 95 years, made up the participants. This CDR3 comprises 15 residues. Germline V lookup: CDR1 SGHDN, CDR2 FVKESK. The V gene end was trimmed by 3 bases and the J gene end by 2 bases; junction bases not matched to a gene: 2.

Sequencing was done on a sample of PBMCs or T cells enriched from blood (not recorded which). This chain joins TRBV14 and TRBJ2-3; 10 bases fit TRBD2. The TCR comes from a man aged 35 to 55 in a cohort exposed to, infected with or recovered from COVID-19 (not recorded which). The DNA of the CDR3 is TGTGCCAGCAGCCACGGGACTAGCGTCACAGATACGCAGTATTTT. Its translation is CASSHGTSVTDTQYF.